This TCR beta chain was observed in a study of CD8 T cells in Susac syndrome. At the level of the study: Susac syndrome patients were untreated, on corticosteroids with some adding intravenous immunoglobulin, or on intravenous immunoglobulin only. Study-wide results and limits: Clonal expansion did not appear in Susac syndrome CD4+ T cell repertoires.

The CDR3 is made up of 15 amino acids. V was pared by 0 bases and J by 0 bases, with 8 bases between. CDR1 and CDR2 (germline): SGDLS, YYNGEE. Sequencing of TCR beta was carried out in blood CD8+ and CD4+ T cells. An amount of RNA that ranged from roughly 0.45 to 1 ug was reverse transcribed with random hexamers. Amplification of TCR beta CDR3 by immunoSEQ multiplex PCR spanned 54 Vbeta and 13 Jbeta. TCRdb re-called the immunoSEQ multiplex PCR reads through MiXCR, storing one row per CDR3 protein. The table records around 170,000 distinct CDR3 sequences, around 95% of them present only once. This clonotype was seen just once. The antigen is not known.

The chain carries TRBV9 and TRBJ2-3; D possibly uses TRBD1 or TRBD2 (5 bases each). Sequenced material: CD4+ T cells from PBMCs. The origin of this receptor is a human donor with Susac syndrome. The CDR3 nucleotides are TGTGCCAGCAGCGTAGTCGAGGGGAGCACAGATACGCAGTATTTT. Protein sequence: CASSVVEGSTDTQYF.